This is a list of T cell receptor beta chains from one sample in a study of T cells in Graves' hyperthyroidism and ophthalmopathy. One entry per CDR3 protein results from TCRdb running MiXCR on the multiplex PCR reads. The sample carries around 390,000 distinct CDR3 sequences, about 14% recorded once. Sequencing was done on a sample of blood. The receptors were sampled from a woman in her thirties with Graves' ophthalmopathy. Each CDR3 is given with its conserved first and last residue. Each record gives: D gene, J gene, clone size, V gene, CDR3 DNA, CDR3 protein. D genes are given only for firm matches. The size field is filled for only some rows; it gives once, few, many or a size class.

D: -; J: TRBJ2-3; size: -; V: TRBV14; DNA: TGTGCCAGCAGCCCCCTACTAGCCGGGGAGAGAGATACGCAGTATTTT; CDR3: CASSPLLAGERDTQYF
D: TRBD1; J: TRBJ1-2; size: few; V: TRBV29-1; DNA: TGCAGCGTTGTAACAGGGGAGGGCTACACCTTC; CDR3: CSVVTGEGYTF
D: -; J: TRBJ2-5; size: many; V: TRBV7-3; DNA: TGTGCCAGCCACGCAAACATGGAGACCCAGTACTTC; CDR3: CASHANMETQYF
D: -; J: TRBJ1-3; size: many; V: TRBV7-9; DNA: TGTGCCAGCAGCCCTAGCTCCGAGGGGGGAAACACCATATATTTT; CDR3: CASSPSSEGGNTIYF
D: -; J: TRBJ2-7; size: many; V: TRBV6-1; DNA: TGTGCCAGCAGTTATTCCACTGAGCACGAGCAGTACTTC; CDR3: CASSYSTEHEQYF
D: -; J: TRBJ1-4; size: many; V: TRBV20-1; DNA: TGCAGTGCTGTTGGCGGCGCATCTAATGAAAAACTGTTTTTT; CDR3: CSAVGGASNEKLFF
D: TRBD1; J: TRBJ2-1; size: -; V: TRBV6-2/TRBV6-3; DNA: TGTGCCAGCAGACTAGGGACAGCGGACAATGAGCAGTTCTTC; CDR3: CASRLGTADNEQFF
D: -; J: TRBJ2-3; size: few; V: TRBV6-1; DNA: TGTGCCAGCAGTGAATGGGGGCAGGGAAGCACAGATACGCAGTATTTT; CDR3: CASSEWGQGSTDTQYF
D: -; J: TRBJ2-7; size: many; V: TRBV11-2; DNA: TGTGCCAGCAGCTCCGGGGGCCCTAACTACGAGCAGTACTTC; CDR3: CASSSGGPNYEQYF
D: -; J: TRBJ1-1; size: many; V: TRBV6-2/TRBV6-3; DNA: TGTGCCAGCAGTTACTCGGGACACAACACTGAAGCTTTCTTT; CDR3: CASSYSGHNTEAFF
D: -; J: TRBJ1-6; size: many; V: TRBV28; DNA: TGTGCCAGCACTGGGGGCGGGATCTATAATTCACCCCTCCACTTT; CDR3: CASTGGGIYNSPLHF
D: -; J: TRBJ1-1; size: many; V: TRBV9; DNA: TGTGCCAGCAGCGTAGGCAGTCTCACTGAAGCTTTCTTT; CDR3: CASSVGSLTEAFF
D: TRBD2; J: TRBJ2-1; size: many; V: TRBV28; DNA: TGTGCCAGCACCCGCGGGGGGGTAGCGGGGGGCATTGAGCAGTTCTTC; CDR3: CASTRGGVAGGIEQFF
D: TRBD1; J: TRBJ1-2; size: few; V: TRBV28; DNA: TGTGCCAGCAGTACAACAGGGGGAGCTAACTATGGCTACACCTTC; CDR3: CASSTTGGANYGYTF
D: -; J: TRBJ2-7; size: many; V: TRBV27; DNA: TGTGCCAGCAATACCGCGGGGGCGTCCTACGAGCAGTACTTC; CDR3: CASNTAGASYEQYF
D: -; J: TRBJ1-1; size: many; V: TRBV13; DNA: TGTGCCAGCAGTTTAGCAGGGATCATGAACACTGAAGCTTTCTTT; CDR3: CASSLAGIMNTEAFF
D: -; J: TRBJ1-2; size: many; V: TRBV7-2; DNA: TGTGCCAGCAGCTCCGGACGCCGTTCCCGAGGCTACACCTTC; CDR3: CASSSGRRSRGYTF
D: -; J: TRBJ2-5; size: many; V: TRBV11-3; DNA: TGTGCCAGCAGGTTCGAACAGAGAACATGGAGTGCCGGCTGTGGGACCCAGTACTTC; CDR3: CASRFEQRTWSAGCGTQYF
D: -; J: TRBJ2-3; size: many; V: TRBV12-3/TRBV12-4; DNA: TGTGCCAGCAGTTTGTTGCAAACCGCAGATACGCAGTATTTT; CDR3: CASSLLQTADTQYF
D: -; J: TRBJ1-2; size: many; V: TRBV7-8; DNA: TGTGCCAGCAGCTCGCCGGGACGTAACTATGGCTACACCTTC; CDR3: CASSSPGRNYGYTF
D: -; J: TRBJ2-2; size: few; V: TRBV12-3/TRBV12-4; DNA: TGTGCCAGCAGTTTCAGGGGGGGCACCGGGGAGCTGTTTTTT; CDR3: CASSFRGGTGELFF
D: TRBD1; J: TRBJ2-2; size: many; V: TRBV12-3/TRBV12-4; DNA: TGTGCCAGCAGTTTCCAGGGACAGAGCACCGGGGAGCTGTTTTTT; CDR3: CASSFQGQSTGELFF
D: -; J: TRBJ2-7; size: few; V: TRBV20-1; DNA: TGCAGTGCTAACCAGGAGACCTACGAGCAGTACTTC; CDR3: CSANQETYEQYF
D: -; J: TRBJ1-3; size: many; V: TRBV12-3/TRBV12-4; DNA: TGTGCCAGCAGTCACTTCCCTGAACAGGGAGGAGCTGGAAACACCATATATTTT; CDR3: CASSHFPEQGGAGNTIYF
D: TRBD2; J: TRBJ2-1; size: many; V: TRBV7-9; DNA: TGTGCCAGCAGCACAGCGGGGGGGAGCTATAATGAGCAGTTCTTC; CDR3: CASSTAGGSYNEQFF
D: -; J: TRBJ2-1; size: many; V: TRBV11-3; DNA: TGTGCCAGCAGCCCCCAGCCCGACAATGAGCAGTTCTTC; CDR3: CASSPQPDNEQFF
D: -; J: TRBJ2-5; size: -; V: TRBV11-2; DNA: TGTGCCAGCAGCTTCCACGGGGCCGGAGAGACCCAGTACTTC; CDR3: CASSFHGAGETQYF
D: -; J: TRBJ1-1; size: many; V: TRBV3-1; DNA: TGTGCCAGCAGCCCCCTAGGACCGCCGGTCACTGAAGCTTTCTTT; CDR3: CASSPLGPPVTEAFF
D: TRBD1; J: TRBJ2-7; size: few; V: TRBV5-1; DNA: TGCGCCAGCAGCTACGGAGAGGGGACAGGGCGTTACGAGCAGTACTTC; CDR3: CASSYGEGTGRYEQYF
D: -; J: TRBJ2-3; size: many; V: TRBV7-6; DNA: TGTGCCAGCAGCTTAGCTGGAAGCGGCAGCACAGATACGCAGTATTTT; CDR3: CASSLAGSGSTDTQYF
D: TRBD1; J: TRBJ2-5; size: -; V: TRBV7-9; DNA: TGTGCCAGCAGCTCCCTTCCTGTGCGTGACAGGGGGCAAGAGACCCAGTACTTC; CDR3: CASSSLPVRDRGQETQYF
D: -; J: TRBJ2-3; size: once; V: TRBV20-1; DNA: TGCAGTGCTAAATTGGCGTCCGACTCTCGAGCTACGCAGTATTTT; CDR3: CSAKLASDSRATQYF